This TCR beta chain is from a study of early T cells in non-severe SARS-CoV-2 infection. Each CDR3 protein is one row after TCRdb ran MiXCR on the 5' RACE reads. The profile covers tens of thousands of distinct CDR3 sequences, with 5% appearing a single time and 13% to 15% taken by the ten largest. V lost 6 bases, J lost 6 bases, and 11 bases stayed unmatched. CDR3 length: 15 residues. In this sample, this clonotype turned up many times. This sequence joins TRBV12-3 or TRBV12-4 and TRBJ2-3, with TRBD2 matching 8 bases. The TCR comes from an adult who was a healthcare worker with PCR-confirmed SARS-CoV-2 infection or an uninfected control (not recorded which). The sequenced sample consisted of whole blood. The CDR3 loop is CASSSPGLVHDTQYF. CDR3 nucleotide sequence: TGTGCCAGCAGCTCCCCGGGACTAGTCCACGATACGCAGTATTTT.